Below, one T cell receptor (beta chain) is given with its context. Seattle patients were enrolled while actively infected and followed longitudinally. Original analysis: Cell counts per sample came from amplifying reference gene primers. Profiling relied on immunoSEQ multiplex PCR, and the TCRdb table lists in-frame clones only, not all of them. V and J calls and clone size follow that table, whereas D and trimming were derived from the DNA. Of about 170,000 clones in the sample, 84% were seen once. The CDR3 has 13 amino acids. V was shortened by 6 bases and J by 0 bases, with 9 bases between the two germline ends. CDR1 and CDR2 (germline): MNHEY, SVGEGT. The record originates from a study of blood T cell repertoires in COVID-19. The wider study: Sites across the United States, Italy and Spain contributed samples from acute and convalescent COVID-19. The cDNA or gDNA used as material had been derived from T cells, B-cell-depleted T cells, or PBMCs.

The receptor was isolated from an elderly woman with COVID-19, enrolled during active disease. This chain uses TRBV6-2 or TRBV6-3 with TRBJ2-7, with D perhaps TRBD1 (6 bases). The material sequenced was peripheral blood. CDR3 sequence reads: CASSNRVSYEQYF. The CDR3 DNA reads TGTGCCAGCAGCAACAGGGTCTCCTACGAGCAGTACTTC.